This T cell receptor beta chain stems from a study of cytomegalovirus exposure and HLA in healthy donors. Findings and caveats of the study: CMV serostatus was the only immune exposure information that was available.

This clone appeared a few times. Its specificity is unknown. It was with 60 Vbeta and 13 Jbeta primers that the PCR ran. Libraries were prepared by immunoSEQ multiplex PCR; TCRdb keeps only in-frame clonotypes and omits some of them. The table has about 100,000 clones, around 76% seen once. V was pared by 0 bases and J by 4 bases, with 6 bases of the junction left unmatched. The CDR3 length is 16 residues. Germline loops: CDR1 SGHRS, CDR2 YFSETQ. The TCR comes from a woman aged 60 to 75 in good health and CMV-seropositive. Sequenced material: PBMCs. The chain uses TRBV5-1 and TRBJ2-7; 11 bases line up with TRBD1. DNA of the CDR3: TGCGCCAGCAGCTTGGGGGACAGGGGGTCTTCATACGAGCAGTACTTC. This sequence encodes CASSLGDRGSSYEQYF.